This TCR beta chain is from a study of blood T cell repertoires in COVID-19. Study overall: Sample material is recorded as cDNA or gDNA derived from T cells, B-cell-depleted T cells, or PBMCs.

The CDR3 totals 14 residues. The V and J ends lost 5 bases and 2 bases, in that order; junction bases with no gene match: 3. In germline, CDR1 is MNHNY, CDR2 SVGAGI (reference sequence). Sequenced by immunoSEQ multiplex PCR; TCRdb stores in-frame clones only, minus some. The table lists around 30,000 clones, roughly 73% of them singletons. Material for sequencing was peripheral blood. The sequence derives from a man of 80 years or more with active or convalescent COVID-19. The chain combines TRBV6-6 with TRBJ2-7; 10 positions match TRBD2. CDR3 sequence: CASSRLAGAYEQYF. Written as DNA, the CDR3 is TGTGCCAGCAGTCGTCTAGCGGGGGCCTACGAGCAGTACTTC.